These T cell receptor beta chains were read from a single sample in a study of OX40 agonist ivuxolimab in advanced cancers. Here immunoSEQ multiplex PCR was the method, and the copy in TCRdb shows in-frame clones only, minus some. The sample consists of roughly 89,000 clones, roughly 93% of them appearing once. This specimen was CD4+ or CD8+ T cells sorted from blood, taken in a trial of the OX40 agonist ivuxolimab. These receptors were obtained from an adult with an advanced solid tumor such as melanoma, head and neck, liver or kidney cancer. Both conserved end residues are part of each CDR3. Fields, in order: CDR3 protein, CDR3 DNA, V gene, D gene, J gene, clone size. D genes are given only for firm matches. Not all rows give a size; the values are once, few, many and, for expanded clones, a class.

CASSSPGGGGNIQYF TGTGCCAGCAGCTCCCCGGGAGGGGGGGGAAACATTCAGTACTTC TRBV7-2 TRBD2 TRBJ2-4 few
CASSLERGAGEKLFF TGCGCCAGCAGCTTGGAGCGGGGGGCAGGGGAAAAACTGTTTTTT TRBV5-1 NA TRBJ1-4 once
CASSIVGTGRTDTQYF TGTGCCAGTAGTATAGTAGGGACAGGGAGGACAGATACGCAGTATTTT TRBV19 TRBD1 TRBJ2-3 NA
CASSLNWASGNQPQHF TGTGCCAGCAGCTTAAACTGGGCATCGGGCAATCAGCCCCAGCATTTT TRBV7-2 NA TRBJ1-5 NA
CASSLTSGMNTGELFF TGTGCCAGCAGCTTAACTAGCGGGATGAACACCGGGGAGCTGTTTTTT TRBV7-6 TRBD2 TRBJ2-2 NA
CASSYRERVGYTF TGTGCCAGCAGTTACAGGGAACGAGTAGGCTACACCTTC TRBV6-5 NA TRBJ1-2 NA
CASSSPPGLAAYEQYF TGTGCCAGCAGTTCACCTCCGGGACTAGCTGCCTACGAGCAGTACTTC TRBV5-6 TRBD2 TRBJ2-7 NA
CASSPLGQGDEQYF TGTGCCAGCTCACCTTTGGGGCAGGGCGACGAGCAGTACTTC TRBV18 NA TRBJ2-7 NA
CASSPAGTGRETQYF TGTGCCAGCAGCCCTGCCGGGACAGGGAGGGAGACCCAGTACTTC TRBV5-4 TRBD1 TRBJ2-5 NA
CASSPISGANVLTF TGTGCCAGCAGCCCAATTTCTGGGGCCAACGTCCTGACTTTC TRBV5-6 NA TRBJ2-6 once
CASSLAAGLGNTIYF TGTGCCAGCAGCTTAGCTGCAGGGCTAGGAAACACCATATATTTT TRBV7-2 NA TRBJ1-3 NA
CASSLGILSGSSYEQYF TGCGCCAGCAGCTTGGGTATTTTGAGCGGAAGCTCCTACGAGCAGTACTTC TRBV5-1 NA TRBJ2-7 once
CSVGSGELFF TGCAGCGTCGGTTCCGGGGAGCTGTTTTTT TRBV29-1 NA TRBJ2-2 NA
CASSLDGTAYGYTF TGTGCCAGCAGCTTAGACGGGACAGCCTATGGCTACACCTTC TRBV7-2 TRBD1 TRBJ1-2 NA
CASTSGNQPQHF TGTGCCAGCACCTCGGGCAATCAGCCCCAGCATTTT TRBV6-1 NA TRBJ1-5 NA
CASSIRYNEQFF TGTGCCAGTAGTATACGGTACAATGAGCAGTTCTTC TRBV19 NA TRBJ2-1 NA
CASSETSGRADTQYF TGTGCCAGCAGTGAAACGTCAGGGCGTGCAGATACGCAGTATTTT TRBV2 NA TRBJ2-3 NA
CASSAPIGLQSTNYGYTF TGTGCCAGCAGTGCCCCAATCGGATTACAGTCCACTAACTATGGCTACACCTTC TRBV6-1 NA TRBJ1-2 NA
CASSLWASSYEQYF TGTGCCAGCAGTTTATGGGCCAGCTCCTACGAGCAGTACTTC TRBV28 NA TRBJ2-7 NA
CASSSLAGATDTQYF TGTGCCAGCAGTTCCTTAGCGGGAGCGACAGATACGCAGTATTTT TRBV6-5 TRBD2 TRBJ2-3 NA
CASTRTGITGELFF TGTGCCAGTACCCGGACAGGGATCACCGGGGAGCTGTTTTTT TRBV19 TRBD1 TRBJ2-2 few
CASSGGLADAGELFF TGCGCCAGCAGCGGGGGACTAGCGGACGCCGGGGAGCTGTTTTTT TRBV5-1 TRBD2 TRBJ2-2 NA
CASSLGLAGSEQFF TGTGCCAGTAGTCTCGGACTAGCGGGGAGTGAGCAGTTCTTC TRBV19 TRBD2 TRBJ2-1 NA
CASSLKEKGQGARVGRPGELFF TGTGCCAGCAGCTTAAAGGAGAAAGGACAGGGGGCGCGGGTGGGGCGTCCCGGGGAGCTGTTTTTT TRBV7-3 TRBD1 TRBJ2-2 NA
CATSRDREVDTQYF TGTGCCACCAGCCGGGACAGGGAAGTGGATACGCAGTATTTT TRBV15 TRBD1 TRBJ2-3 NA
CASSPLDSGEGFF TGTGCCAGCTCACCACTCGATAGCGGGGAGGGGTTCTTC TRBV18 TRBD2 TRBJ2-1 NA
CASRPQRVALPQETQYF TGTGCCAGCAGACCCCAGAGGGTTGCCCTGCCCCAAGAGACCCAGTACTTC TRBV7-8 NA TRBJ2-5 NA
CASSSTGYNYGYTF TGTGCCAGCAGTTCCACGGGATATAACTATGGCTACACCTTC TRBV7-2 NA TRBJ1-2 NA
CASSLDKMGGYTF TGTGCCAGCAGCTTGGACAAAATGGGCGGCTACACCTTC TRBV5-4 NA TRBJ1-2 once
CASIGGGDRVVNEQFF TGTGCCAGCATAGGAGGTGGGGACAGGGTTGTTAATGAGCAGTTCTTC TRBV2 TRBD1 TRBJ2-1 NA
CAWSPTGETEAFF TGTGCCTGGAGTCCGACAGGGGAGACTGAAGCTTTCTTT TRBV30 TRBD1 TRBJ1-1 NA
CASSTGTSGNNEQFF TGTGCCAGTAGTACCGGGACTAGCGGGAACAATGAGCAGTTCTTC TRBV19 TRBD2 TRBJ2-1 NA
CASSLGQETQYF TGTGCCAGCAGCTTGGGCCAAGAGACCCAGTACTTC TRBV7-9 NA TRBJ2-5 NA
CASSDFDRSSGNTIYF TGTGCCAGTAGTGATTTCGACCGTTCCTCTGGAAACACCATATATTTT TRBV19 NA TRBJ1-3 NA
CASSLGGGYEQYF TGTGCCAGCAGCTTAGGTGGCGGCTACGAGCAGTACTTC TRBV7-2 NA TRBJ2-7 NA
CASSPGGFSNQPQHF TGTGCCAGCAGCCCCGGGGGATTTAGCAATCAGCCCCAGCATTTT TRBV5-6 NA TRBJ1-5 NA
CASSLSLAGGENTQYF TGTGCCAGTAGTCTCAGTCTAGCGGGAGGGGAGAATACGCAGTATTTT TRBV19 TRBD2 TRBJ2-3 NA
CASSSLTGVNTEAFF TGTGCCAGCAGCTCACTGACAGGGGTGAACACTGAAGCTTTCTTT TRBV11-2 TRBD1 TRBJ1-1 NA
CASSFNIGQGNTGELFF TGTGCCAGCAGCTTTAACATAGGACAGGGGAACACCGGGGAGCTGTTTTTT TRBV7-9 TRBD1 TRBJ2-2 NA
CASSSGGITLSGNTIYF TGCGCCAGCAGCTCCGGCGGGATAACACTCTCTGGAAACACCATATATTTT TRBV5-1 NA TRBJ1-3 NA
CASSPQGDYGYTF TGTGCCAGCAGCCCACAGGGGGACTATGGCTACACCTTC TRBV7-9 TRBD1 TRBJ1-2 few